These T cell receptor beta chains were read from a single sample in a study of response to subunit inactivated influenza vaccine. TCRdb redid the calling of the RT-PCR reads with MiXCR, one entry per CDR3 protein. Of around 760,000 distinct CDR3 sequences listed, around 13% are singletons. Sequencing used PBMCs from blood, obtained around 14 days before vaccination. The receptors stem from a man aged 50-59 years who received an inactivated influenza vaccine. The CDR3 runs from the conserved cysteine through the conserved F or W. A D gene is named only where the DNA matches it firmly. The size field is filled for only some rows; it gives once, few, many or a size class.

j_call	v_call	d_call	clone_size	cdr3_aa	cdr3_nt
TRBJ1-2	TRBV20-1	NA	NA	CSARGADYGYTF	TGCAGTGCTAGAGGGGCAGACTATGGCTACACCTTC
TRBJ2-1	TRBV5-6	NA	NA	CASSPLVEDNEQFF	TGTGCCAGCAGCCCGCTCGTGGAGGACAATGAGCAGTTCTTC
TRBJ2-2	TRBV20-1	NA	NA	CSARVPGRTGELFF	TGCAGTGCTAGAGTACCAGGGAGGACCGGGGAGCTGTTTTTT
TRBJ2-7	TRBV7-9	TRBD1	few	CASSPGQGVNYEQYF	TGTGCCAGCAGCCCAGGACAGGGAGTGAACTACGAGCAGTACTTC
TRBJ2-3	TRBV9	NA	NA	CASSVTGKLRTDTQYF	TGTGCCAGCAGCGTAACTGGAAAACTCCGCACAGATACGCAGTATTTT
TRBJ2-7	TRBV6-2/TRBV6-3	NA	NA	CASSVEQRVSYEQYF	TGTGCCAGCAGCGTGGAACAGCGGGTGTCCTACGAGCAGTACTTC
TRBJ2-7	TRBV19	NA	NA	CASSIGSAGPYEQYF	TGTGCCAGTAGTATAGGTTCTGCGGGGCCCTACGAGCAGTACTTC
TRBJ1-1	TRBV4-2	TRBD1	few	CASSQDRDRAGNTEAFF	TGTGCCAGCAGCCAAGATCGGGACAGGGCAGGGAACACTGAAGCTTTCTTT
TRBJ1-2	TRBV28	NA	NA	CASKPTDKYYGYTF	TGTGCCAGCAAGCCGACAGACAAATACTATGGCTACACCTTC
TRBJ2-5	TRBV4-1	NA	few	CASSPLGRTAQETQYF	TGCGCCAGCAGCCCCCTGGGACGGACCGCCCAAGAGACCCAGTACTTC
TRBJ1-1	TRBV20-1	NA	few	CSAPKGIMNTEAFF	TGCAGTGCCCCTAAGGGGATAATGAACACTGAAGCTTTCTTT
TRBJ2-3	TRBV5-1	TRBD2	NA	CASSLSWRTAGVADTQYF	TGCGCCAGCAGCTTGAGTTGGAGGACAGCGGGAGTCGCAGATACGCAGTATTTT
TRBJ2-2	TRBV27	TRBD2	NA	CASSPSLAGVSGELFF	TGTGCCAGCAGTCCCTCTCTAGCGGGAGTATCCGGGGAGCTGTTTTTT
TRBJ1-4	TRBV6-2/TRBV6-3	TRBD1	few	CASRRQGSGEKLFF	TGTGCCAGCAGAAGACAGGGGTCCGGTGAAAAACTGTTTTTT
TRBJ2-7	TRBV7-9	TRBD2	few	CASSPRLRLAGPYEQYF	TGTGCCAGCAGCCCTAGATTACGACTAGCGGGGCCCTACGAGCAGTACTTC
TRBJ2-2	TRBV4-3	NA	NA	CASSVRINTGELFF	TGCGCCAGCAGCGTTCGTATAAACACCGGGGAGCTGTTTTTT
TRBJ2-1	TRBV7-2	TRBD2	few	CASSLAGPAGYNEQFF	TGTGCCAGCAGCTTAGCGGGTCCAGCGGGATACAATGAGCAGTTCTTC
TRBJ1-5	TRBV6-1	TRBD1	NA	CASSVDRYSNQPQHF	TGTGCCAGCAGTGTGGACAGGTATAGCAATCAGCCCCAGCATTTT
TRBJ2-3	TRBV12-3/TRBV12-4	NA	NA	CASSRDQYTDTQYF	TGTGCCAGCAGTCGGGACCAGTACACAGATACGCAGTATTTT
TRBJ2-3	TRBV6-1	NA	few	CASSDARGTDTQYF	TGTGCCAGCAGTGACGCGCGGGGCACAGATACGCAGTATTTT
TRBJ1-1	TRBV7-2	NA	few	CASSLGTEYEAFF	TGTGCCAGCAGCTTAGGGACAGAATATGAAGCTTTCTTT
TRBJ2-1	TRBV29-1	TRBD2	few	CSVEDRGLTGLAGRRDYYNEQFF	TGCAGCGTTGAAGATCGGGGGCTGACTGGGCTAGCGGGAAGGCGGGACTACTACAATGAGCAGTTCTTC
TRBJ1-2	TRBV2	NA	NA	CATSDSPLGNGYTF	TGTGCCACCTCGGACAGCCCGTTGGGAAATGGCTACACCTTC
TRBJ2-7	TRBV4-2	NA	NA	CASSTGLGCPQYF	TGTGCCAGCAGCACCGGTCTCGGATGCCCGCAGTACTTC
TRBJ2-3	TRBV18	NA	once	CASSPGRRYTDTQYF	TGTGCCAGCTCACCGGGACGGCGTTACACAGATACGCAGTATTTT
TRBJ2-2	TRBV12-3/TRBV12-4	NA	few	CASSSLGGRPGGELFF	TGTGCCAGCAGTTCGCTCGGGGGTAGGCCTGGCGGTGAGCTGTTTTTT
TRBJ2-1	TRBV5-1	TRBD2	many	CASSLVPGLSSSYNEQFF	TGCGCCAGCAGCTTGGTTCCGGGACTATCGAGCTCCTACAATGAGCAGTTCTTC
TRBJ1-4	TRBV15	NA	many	CATSREPLQPGRHEKLFF	TGTGCCACCAGCAGAGAACCCCTCCAGCCGGGGAGGCATGAAAAACTGTTTTTT
TRBJ2-7	TRBV7-9	TRBD1	few	CASSKDRVPYEQYF	TGTGCCAGCAGCAAAGACAGGGTACCCTACGAGCAGTACTTC
TRBJ1-5	TRBV9	NA	NA	CASSPHGGGNQPQHF	TGTGCCAGCAGCCCCCACGGGGGCGGCAATCAGCCCCAGCATTTT
TRBJ2-3	TRBV2	TRBD2	few	CASRTPTSGRGTDTQYF	TGTGCCAGCAGGACCCCGACTAGCGGGAGGGGCACAGATACGCAGTATTTT
TRBJ2-5	TRBV20-1	NA	NA	CSAKRVGYQETQYF	TGCAGTGCTAAGAGGGTCGGGTACCAAGAGACCCAGTACTTC
TRBJ2-2	TRBV15	NA	few	CATSLQAGSGTGELFF	TGTGCCACCAGCCTTCAGGCCGGGAGTGGTACCGGGGAGCTGTTTTTT
TRBJ2-7	TRBV9	TRBD2	NA	CASSPGLAVEEQYF	TGTGCCAGCAGCCCCGGACTAGCGGTAGAGGAGCAGTACTTC
TRBJ1-5	TRBV4-1	NA	few	CASSQELAGNQPQHF	TGCGCCAGCAGCCAAGAATTAGCGGGTAATCAGCCCCAGCATTTT
TRBJ1-2	TRBV5-1	NA	few	CASHDGLNYGYTF	TGCGCCAGCCACGACGGTCTAAACTATGGCTACACCTTC
TRBJ1-1	TRBV12-3/TRBV12-4	NA	many	CASTNYGNLNTEAFF	TGTGCCAGCACTAATTATGGGAACCTGAACACTGAAGCTTTCTTT
TRBJ1-4	TRBV7-9	NA	NA	CASSLGDSLNEKLFF	TGTGCCAGCAGCTTAGGTGACAGCCTTAATGAAAAACTGTTTTTT
TRBJ2-5	TRBV11-2	NA	many	CASSLGTVVQETQYF	TGTGCCAGCAGCTTAGGGACAGTCGTCCAAGAGACCCAGTACTTC